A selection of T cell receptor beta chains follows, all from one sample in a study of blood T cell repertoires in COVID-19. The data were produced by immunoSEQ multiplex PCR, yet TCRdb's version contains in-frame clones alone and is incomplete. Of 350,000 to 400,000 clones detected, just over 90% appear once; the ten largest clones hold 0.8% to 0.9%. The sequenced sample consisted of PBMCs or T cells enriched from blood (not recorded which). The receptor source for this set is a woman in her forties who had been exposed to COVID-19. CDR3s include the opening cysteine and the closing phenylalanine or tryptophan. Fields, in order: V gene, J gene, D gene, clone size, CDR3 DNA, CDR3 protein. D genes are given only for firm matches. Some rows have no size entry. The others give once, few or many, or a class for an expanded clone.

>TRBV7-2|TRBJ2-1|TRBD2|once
TGTGCCAGCAGCTTAATAGCGGGAGGTCCCTACAATGAGCAGTTCTTC
CASSLIAGGPYNEQFF
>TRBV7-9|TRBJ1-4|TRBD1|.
TGTGCCAGCAGCTTAGTAGACAGGGGAACTAATGAAAAACTGTTTTTT
CASSLVDRGTNEKLFF
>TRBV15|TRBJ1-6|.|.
TGTGCGACCGCGAATAATAATTCACCCCTCCACTTT
CATANNNSPLHF
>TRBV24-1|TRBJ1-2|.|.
TGTGCCACCAGTGATAATAGCTATGGCTACACCTTC
CATSDNSYGYTF
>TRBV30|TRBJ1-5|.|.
TGTGCCTGGAACCAGGGTACGGGTAGCAATCAGCCCCAGCATTTT
CAWNQGTGSNQPQHF
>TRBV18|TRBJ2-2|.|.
TGTGCCAGCTCACCGTCCCAAACCGGGGAGCTGTTTTTT
CASSPSQTGELFF
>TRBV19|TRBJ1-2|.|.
TGTGCCAGTAGTATAGCTACGGGAAACTATGGCTACACCTTC
CASSIATGNYGYTF
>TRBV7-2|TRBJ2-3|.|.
TGTGCCAGCAGCTCCCAAAAAGATACGCAGTATTTT
CASSSQKDTQYF
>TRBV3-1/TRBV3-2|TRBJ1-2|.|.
TGTGCCAGCAGCCAAGGTCCAGGGAGGCACACCTTC
CASSQGPGRHTF
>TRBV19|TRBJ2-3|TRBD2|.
TGTGCCAGTAGTATGCCCAGCGGGGGCTCCACAGATACGCAGTATTTT
CASSMPSGGSTDTQYF
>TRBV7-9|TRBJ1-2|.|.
TGTGCCAGCAGCAGTATAGGGGGTGACTATGGCTACACCTTC
CASSSIGGDYGYTF
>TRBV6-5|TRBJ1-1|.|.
TGTGCCAGCAGTTACTCGACAGATCTTGGCACTGAAGCTTTCTTT
CASSYSTDLGTEAFF
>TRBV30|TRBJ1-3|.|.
TGTGCCTGGAGTGCGTCCGGGGGGAGAAACACCATATATTTT
CAWSASGGRNTIYF
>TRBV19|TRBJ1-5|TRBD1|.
TGTGCCAGTAGTAGACGGACAGGGGGCAGTCAGCCCCAGCATTTT
CASSRRTGGSQPQHF
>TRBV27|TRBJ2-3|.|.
TGTGCCAGCAGTTTATCCCTAGCAGCAGATACGCAGTATTTT
CASSLSLAADTQYF
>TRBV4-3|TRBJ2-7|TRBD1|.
TGCGCCAGCAGCCAAATCACTGGGACAGGTTCCTACGAGCAGTACTTC
CASSQITGTGSYEQYF
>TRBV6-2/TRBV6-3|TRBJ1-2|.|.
TGTGCCAGCAGTTACCCCCGGGGAATAGCGCATGGCTACACCTTC
CASSYPRGIAHGYTF
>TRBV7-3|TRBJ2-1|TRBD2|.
TGTGCCAGCAGCACCCGGGGGGGACATAATGAGCAGTTCTTC
CASSTRGGHNEQFF
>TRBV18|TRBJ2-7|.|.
TGTGCCAGCTCACCAGCCGGGTGGATGTCCTACGAGCAGTACTTC
CASSPAGWMSYEQYF
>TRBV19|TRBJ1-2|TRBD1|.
TGTGCCAGTCCCGACAGGGGGCGCGAGAAGGATGGCTACACCTTC
CASPDRGREKDGYTF
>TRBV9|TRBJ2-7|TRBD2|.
TGTGCCAGCAGCGTAGGGGGACTAGCGGGTGGAGCGGGCGAGCAGTACTTC
CASSVGGLAGGAGEQYF
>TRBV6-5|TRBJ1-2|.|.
TGTGCCAGCAGTTACGGGGGGGGTTCCCAGGGAGGCTACACCTTC
CASSYGGGSQGGYTF
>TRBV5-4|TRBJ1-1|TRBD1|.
TGTGCCAGCAGCGACCGGGACAGGGTGAACACTGAAGCTTTCTTT
CASSDRDRVNTEAFF
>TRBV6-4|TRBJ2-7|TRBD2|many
TGTGCCAGCAGTGAAATAGCGGGAGAACCCAACGAGCAGTACTTC
CASSEIAGEPNEQYF
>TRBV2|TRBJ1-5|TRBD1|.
TGTGCCAGCAGAGGGGACAGCTCTAGCAATCAGCCCCAGCATTTT
CASRGDSSSNQPQHF
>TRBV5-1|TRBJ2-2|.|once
TGCGCCAGCAGCCCCTGGACAGACAACACCGGGGAGCTGTTTTTT
CASSPWTDNTGELFF
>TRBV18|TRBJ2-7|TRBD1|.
TGTGCCAGCTCACAACCGGGACAGGGGGACTACGAGCAGTACTTC
CASSQPGQGDYEQYF
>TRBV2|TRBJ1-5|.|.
TGTGCCAGCAGTGGGGGAGGGAACCCTAATCAGCCCCAGCATTTT
CASSGGGNPNQPQHF
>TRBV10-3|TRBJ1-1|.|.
TGTGCCATCAGGGAAAGCAGGGGACCGGGCACTGAAGCTTTCTTT
CAIRESRGPGTEAFF
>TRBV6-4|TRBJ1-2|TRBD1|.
TGTGCCAGCAGTGACTCGACAGGGGGCGGCTACACCTTC
CASSDSTGGGYTF
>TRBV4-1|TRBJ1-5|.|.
TGCGCCAGCAGCCAAATAGAGGGAGTTGGCAATCAGCCCCAGCATTTT
CASSQIEGVGNQPQHF
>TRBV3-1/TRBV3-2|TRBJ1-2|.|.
TGTGCCACCAGCCCAGGGGTAAACTATGGCTACACCTTC
CATSPGVNYGYTF
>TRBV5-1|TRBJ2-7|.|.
TGTGGAGGGTCCCACGAGCAGTACTTC
CGGSHEQYF
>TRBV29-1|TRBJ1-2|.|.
TGCAGCGTTGAATTAAATGACAGGCCTAACTATGGCTACACCTTC
CSVELNDRPNYGYTF
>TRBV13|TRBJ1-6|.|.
TGTGCCAGCAGCCGTCAGGCTGGGGGGGCCTATAATTCACCCCTCCACTTT
CASSRQAGGAYNSPLHF
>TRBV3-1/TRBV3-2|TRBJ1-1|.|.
TGTGCCAGCCTTGGGCCTACGAACACTGAAGCTTTCTTT
CASLGPTNTEAFF
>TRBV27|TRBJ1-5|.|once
TGTGCCAGCAGTGTAGCAGGGTCCGGTCAGCCCCAGCATTTT
CASSVAGSGQPQHF
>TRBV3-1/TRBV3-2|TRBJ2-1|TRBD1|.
TGTGCCAGCAGCCAAATGGGACAGGTCTCCAATGAGCAGTTCTTC
CASSQMGQVSNEQFF
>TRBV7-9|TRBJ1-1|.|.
TGTGCCAGCAGCCAGACAGCTGAAGCTTTCTTT
CASSQTAEAFF
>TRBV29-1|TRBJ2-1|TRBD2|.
TGCAGCGTTGAACTACTAGCGAGTTTGGACAATGAGCAGTTCTTC
CSVELLASLDNEQFF
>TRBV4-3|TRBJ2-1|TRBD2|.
TGCGCCAGCAGCCAACTTAGCGGGAGCTCCTACAATGAGCAGTTCTTC
CASSQLSGSSYNEQFF
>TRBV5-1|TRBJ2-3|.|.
TGCGCCAGCAGCTTGGAGCGTCAAAGCACAGATACGCAGTATTTT
CASSLERQSTDTQYF
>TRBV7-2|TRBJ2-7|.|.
TGTGCCAGCAGCTTAGGACCCCAGTTTCAGAGGGTTTACTACGAGCAGTACTTC
CASSLGPQFQRVYYEQYF
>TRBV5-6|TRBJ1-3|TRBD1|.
TGTGCCAGCAGACCCAGGGGGGCTGGAAACACCATATATTTT
CASRPRGAGNTIYF
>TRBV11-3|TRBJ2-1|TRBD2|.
TGTGCCAGCAGCACCAGCGGGAGCTCCTACAATGAGCAGTTCTTC
CASSTSGSSYNEQFF
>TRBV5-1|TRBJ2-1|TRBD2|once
TGCGCCAGCAGCCCAACAGCGGGGGGGCCGGGGAGTGAGCAGTTCTTC
CASSPTAGGPGSEQFF
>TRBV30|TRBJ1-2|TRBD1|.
TGTGCCTGGAGTGTAGTCGGGACAGGGGTGGGAGGCTACACCTTC
CAWSVVGTGVGGYTF
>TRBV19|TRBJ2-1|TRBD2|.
TGTGCCAGTAGGAACAGCGGGACTAGCGGGAGCGATGAGCAGTTCTTC
CASRNSGTSGSDEQFF
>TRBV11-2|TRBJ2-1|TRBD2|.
TGTGCCAGCAGCTTCCTAGCGGGGGGGCTTTACAATGAGCAGTTCTTC
CASSFLAGGLYNEQFF
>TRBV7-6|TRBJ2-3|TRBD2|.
TGTGCCAGCAGCTTGGCGGGGGGACGGACAGATACGCAGTATTTT
CASSLAGGRTDTQYF
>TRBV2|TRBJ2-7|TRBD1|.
TGTGCCAGCAGTGAGGGACAGGATCTGGACTTC
CASSEGQDLDF